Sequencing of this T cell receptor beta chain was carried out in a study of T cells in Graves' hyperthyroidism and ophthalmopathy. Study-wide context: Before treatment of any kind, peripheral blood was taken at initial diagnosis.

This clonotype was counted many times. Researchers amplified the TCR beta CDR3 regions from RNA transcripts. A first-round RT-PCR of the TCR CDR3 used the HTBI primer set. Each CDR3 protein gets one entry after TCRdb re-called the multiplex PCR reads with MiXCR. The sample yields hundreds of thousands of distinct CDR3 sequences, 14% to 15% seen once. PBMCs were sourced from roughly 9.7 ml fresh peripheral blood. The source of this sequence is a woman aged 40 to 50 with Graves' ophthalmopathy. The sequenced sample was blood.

The CDR3, as DNA: TGTGCCAGCAGCTTAGGGGCTAGCGGGAGCACAGATACGCAGTATTTT. This gives the protein CASSLGASGSTDTQYF. This sequence joins TRBV7-2 and TRBJ2-3; TRBD2 matches at 8 bases. The germline gives CDR1 SGHTA, CDR2 FQGNSA. V dropped 1 base and J dropped 0; count of bases not matched to a gene: 3. This CDR3 has 16 amino acids.